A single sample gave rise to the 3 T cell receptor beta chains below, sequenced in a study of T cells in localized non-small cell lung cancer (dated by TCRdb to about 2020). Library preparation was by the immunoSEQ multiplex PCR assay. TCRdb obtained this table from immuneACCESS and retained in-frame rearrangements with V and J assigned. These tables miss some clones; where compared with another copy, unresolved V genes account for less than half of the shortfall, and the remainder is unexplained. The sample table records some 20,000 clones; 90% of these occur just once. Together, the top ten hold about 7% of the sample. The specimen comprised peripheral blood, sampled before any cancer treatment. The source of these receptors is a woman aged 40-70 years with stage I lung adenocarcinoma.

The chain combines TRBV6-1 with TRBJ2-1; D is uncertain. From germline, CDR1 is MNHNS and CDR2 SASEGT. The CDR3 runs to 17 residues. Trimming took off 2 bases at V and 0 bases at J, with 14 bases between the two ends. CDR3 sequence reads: CASSEKPGRLSYNEQFF. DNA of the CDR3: TGTGCCAGCAGTGAAAAACCCGGGCGCCTCTCCTACAATGAGCAGTTCTTC.

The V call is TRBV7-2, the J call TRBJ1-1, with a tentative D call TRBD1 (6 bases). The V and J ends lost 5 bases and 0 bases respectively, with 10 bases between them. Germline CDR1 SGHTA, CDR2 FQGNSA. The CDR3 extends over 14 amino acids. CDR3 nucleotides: TGTGCCAGCAGCCGTACAGGGATGAACACTGAAGCTTTCTTT. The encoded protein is CASSRTGMNTEAFF.

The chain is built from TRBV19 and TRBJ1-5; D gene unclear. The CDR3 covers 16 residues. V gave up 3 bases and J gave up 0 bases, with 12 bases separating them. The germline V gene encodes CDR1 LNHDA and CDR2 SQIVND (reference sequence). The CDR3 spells CASSIVMGSSNQPQHF. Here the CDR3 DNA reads TGTGCCAGTAGTATTGTTATGGGAAGTAGCAATCAGCCCCAGCATTTT.